Described below is a single T cell receptor beta chain sequence and its context. The antigen is undetermined. This sample stems from a study of shared clonotypes between healthy human individuals. Study-level background: Samples came from a couple of female and a few male donors aged 18 to 49.

Germline loops: CDR1 SNHLY, CDR2 FYNNEI. V dropped 6 bases and J dropped 8; count of bases not matched to a gene: 9. The CDR3 length is 13 residues. Measured with immunoSEQ multiplex PCR; TCRdb has only the in-frame clones, and not every one. Of 180,000 or so clones in the sample, 85% to 95% were seen once. Study findings and constraints: The low donor count limited represented genetic and exposure-history diversity. Across a handful of donors, naive CD4 shared around 5.4%, naive CD8 more than 3%, memory CD4 2.3%, memory CD8 around 0.42%. Non-shared clonotypes had lower generation probabilities than clonotypes shared by all four sorted-subset donors.

The origin of this receptor is a young woman in good health. This chain links TRBV2 with TRBJ1-2; 7 nucleotides line up with TRBD1. The specimen was naive CD4+ T cells sorted from blood. The subset denotes: CD45RA+ positively selected. CDR3 residues: CASSPDRTHGYTF. The CDR3 DNA reads as TGTGCCAGCAGCCCGGACAGGACTCACGGCTACACCTTC.